This T cell receptor beta chain was recovered during a study of immune characterization of retroperitoneal liposarcoma. TCRdb re-called the PCR reads through MiXCR, storing one row per CDR3 protein. Altogether more than 10,000 distinct CDR3 sequences are present, about 29% being singletons, with the ten largest covering roughly 9%. By sample share, this clonotype is medium-sized. Germline values: CDR1 MNHNS, CDR2 SASEGT. CDR3 size: 15 residues. Trimming removed 5 bases at V and 7 bases at J, with 18 bases between. Source material: tumor tissue. The receptor was derived from a male donor with retroperitoneal liposarcoma. The chain has TRBV6-1 and TRBJ2-1, with D unclear. Here the CDR3 reads CASSQATYRLNEQFF. The DNA for the CDR3 is TGTGCCAGCAGTCAGGCTACATACCGGCTTAATGAGCAGTTCTTC.